This T cell receptor beta chain emerged from a study of blood T cell repertoires in COVID-19. Study in general: Acute and convalescent COVID-19 specimens originated in the United States, Italy and Spain. In each case, the material was cDNA or gDNA derived from T cells, B-cell-depleted T cells, or PBMCs.

Original analysis: Amplification of reference gene primers provided the estimated nucleated cell counts. Using immunoSEQ multiplex PCR, the repertoire was profiled, and TCRdb retains in-frame clones only, with some absent. V and J calls and clone size are those listed in that table; D and trimming were worked out from the DNA. The table records roughly 35,000 clones, over 75% of them present only once. There are 15 residues in the CDR3. The germline V gene has CDR1 MNHEY and CDR2 SVGAGI. Losses at the gene ends were 2 bases for V and 4 bases for J; bases not matched to a gene: 6. The specimen sequenced was peripheral blood. J is TRBJ2-3 and V is TRBV6-5; 7 nucleotides align to TRBD2. The receptor's source is a human donor in a cohort sampled during active COVID-19. CDR3 residues: CASSYEGTKADTQYF. CDR3 sequence (DNA): TGTGCCAGCAGTTACGAGGGGACTAAAGCAGATACGCAGTATTTT.